The clone carrying this T cell receptor beta chain was detected ten times or more. The antigen remains unidentified. Hyperthyroidism had been newly diagnosed in patients aged 18 to 65, and its duration was under 2 months. Patients were excluded for uncontrolled infection, other autoimmune disease, pregnancy or lactation. CDR1 MDHEN and CDR2 SYDVKM come from the germline V gene. Trimming removed 2 bases at V and 7 bases at J, with 12 bases between. The CDR3 contains 14 residues. This sample was included in a study of T cells in Graves' hyperthyroidism and ophthalmopathy. Findings of the study overall: Expanded thyroid clonotypes (above 0.001) were mostly also found in blood. Ophthalmopathy and stable hyperthyroidism were told apart by a 13 V-J model.

Amplification yielded TCR beta CDR3 regions, with RNA transcripts as the source. A set of HTBI primers served as the primers for a first-round RT-PCR of the TCR CDR3. TCRdb reprocessed the multiplex PCR reads via MiXCR and lists one record per CDR3 protein. The sample records around 450,000 distinct CDR3 sequences, roughly 13% being singletons. The chain combines TRBV28 with TRBJ1-5; D is uncertain. The sample was blood. The receptor was derived from a woman younger than 35 with Graves' hyperthyroidism. The CDR3 nucleotides read TGTGCCAGCAGTTTAGCCGTTCATGGCCAGCCCCAGCATTTT. Protein sequence: CASSLAVHGQPQHF.